The rows below give T cell receptor beta chains drawn from one sample of a study of cytotoxic CD8 clonotypes in ibrutinib-treated CLL. Sequencing used immunoSEQ multiplex PCR; TCRdb keeps in-frame clones, though not all of them. The sample holds 250,000 to 350,000 clones, approximately 76% seen once. Source: PBMCs, taken at disease progression, from a patient treated with ibrutinib. Every receptor here comes from a human donor with chronic lymphocytic leukemia. Each CDR3 is given with its conserved first and last residue. A D gene is named only where the DNA matches it firmly. Size is omitted from some rows. Given values are once, few, many or a class for expanded clones.

D: .; V: TRBV20-1; size: .; J: TRBJ1-2; DNA: TGCAGTGCTAGATTGGACCCAAGCTACACCTTC; CDR3: CSARLDPSYTF
D: TRBD2; V: TRBV7-8; size: few; J: TRBJ2-7; DNA: TGTGCCAGCAGCTTAGCTAGCGGGGCCTACGAGCAGTACTTC; CDR3: CASSLASGAYEQYF
D: TRBD1; V: TRBV4-1; size: .; J: TRBJ2-1; DNA: TGCGCCAGCAGCCAAGCCACAGGGGGCGGGCAGTTCTTC; CDR3: CASSQATGGGQFF
D: .; V: TRBV29-1; size: .; J: TRBJ2-2; DNA: TGCAGCGTTGCCCGCCAGGGGAACACCGGGGAGCTGTTTTTT; CDR3: CSVARQGNTGELFF
D: .; V: TRBV10-2; size: .; J: TRBJ2-7; DNA: TGCGCCAGCAGTGAATTTCAGACCGGGGCTACCTACGAGCAGTACTTC; CDR3: CASSEFQTGATYEQYF
D: .; V: TRBV25-1; size: .; J: TRBJ2-3; DNA: TGTGCCAGCAGTGAATGGGGGGCAGATACGCAGTATTTT; CDR3: CASSEWGADTQYF
D: TRBD2; V: TRBV18; size: .; J: TRBJ2-1; DNA: TGTGCCAGCTCTTGGGGACTAGCGAACTACAATGAGCAGTTCTTC; CDR3: CASSWGLANYNEQFF
D: TRBD1; V: TRBV10-3; size: .; J: TRBJ1-1; DNA: TGTGCCACCTCCCCTCGTACAGGGGCGGACACTGAAGCTTTCTTT; CDR3: CATSPRTGADTEAFF
D: .; V: TRBV10-3; size: .; J: TRBJ1-2; DNA: TGTGCCATCAGTGAGAGGCTAGGGGCCTATGGCTACACCTTC; CDR3: CAISERLGAYGYTF
D: .; V: TRBV6-6; size: .; J: TRBJ1-2; DNA: TGTGCCGTCAGGGTCATCGGCTATGGCTACACCTTC; CDR3: CAVRVIGYGYTF
D: TRBD1; V: TRBV2; size: .; J: TRBJ2-7; DNA: TGTGCCATTACGAGGGGGCCCTACGAGCAGTACTTC; CDR3: CAITRGPYEQYF
D: TRBD2; V: TRBV9; size: .; J: TRBJ2-5; DNA: TGTGCCAGCAGCGTAGGGACTAGCGGGTCGGAGACCCAGTACTTC; CDR3: CASSVGTSGSETQYF
D: .; V: TRBV6-6; size: few; J: TRBJ2-7; DNA: TGTGCCAGCAGTTACCGGGACCACTACGAGCAGTACTTC; CDR3: CASSYRDHYEQYF
D: .; V: TRBV5-1; size: .; J: TRBJ2-1; DNA: TGCGCCAGCAGGAGGGGGTCCCACGATGAATACAATGAGCAGTTCTTC; CDR3: CASRRGSHDEYNEQFF
D: .; V: TRBV2; size: .; J: TRBJ1-2; DNA: TGTGCCAGGAGAAGCGGGGGAAACTATGGCTACACCTTC; CDR3: CARRSGGNYGYTF
D: .; V: TRBV19; size: .; J: TRBJ2-7; DNA: TGTGCCAGTAGTATCGGGCCTACTTCCTACGAGCAGTACTTC; CDR3: CASSIGPTSYEQYF
D: .; V: TRBV27; size: .; J: TRBJ2-2; DNA: TGTGCCAGCAGGCGTCTTGTGGCCGGGGAGCTGTTTTTT; CDR3: CASRRLVAGELFF
D: .; V: TRBV7-3; size: .; J: TRBJ2-5; DNA: TGTGCCAGCAGTGTCGGACTGGGGGCAGAGACCCAGTACTTC; CDR3: CASSVGLGAETQYF
D: TRBD1; V: TRBV29-1; size: .; J: TRBJ1-1; DNA: TGCAGCGTCCGGGACAGGGAGGGGTTT; CDR3: CSVRDREGF
D: TRBD2; V: TRBV9; size: few; J: TRBJ2-5; DNA: TGTGCCAGCAGCGTAGCGGGGGGACTAGCGGGAGGTAGCCAAGAGACCCAGTACTTC; CDR3: CASSVAGGLAGGSQETQYF
D: .; V: TRBV7-2; size: once; J: TRBJ1-2; DNA: TGTGCCAGCAGCTTACCAGGGGCCTATGGCTACACCTTC; CDR3: CASSLPGAYGYTF
D: .; V: TRBV6-5; size: once; J: TRBJ1-1; DNA: TGTGCCAGCACAAGGGGAGGGCCCATGAACACTGAAGCTTTCTTT; CDR3: CASTRGGPMNTEAFF
D: TRBD2; V: TRBV10-1; size: .; J: TRBJ2-1; DNA: TGCGCCAGCAGTGAACAGGCGGGGGGCATTAGGGAGCAGTTCTTC; CDR3: CASSEQAGGIREQFF
D: .; V: TRBV6-6; size: once; J: TRBJ2-5; DNA: TGTGCCAGCAGGATACCGGGACGCTATCAAGAGACCCAGTACTTC; CDR3: CASRIPGRYQETQYF
D: TRBD2; V: TRBV5-1; size: .; J: TRBJ2-1; DNA: TGCGCCAGCAGCTTCTTAGCGGGGAGGGGCAATGAGCAGTTCTTC; CDR3: CASSFLAGRGNEQFF
D: .; V: TRBV7-9; size: .; J: TRBJ2-3; DNA: TGTGCCAGCAGCTTGGTAGGGACTCACCCCACAGATACGCAGTATTTT; CDR3: CASSLVGTHPTDTQYF
D: .; V: TRBV27; size: .; J: TRBJ1-2; DNA: TGTGCCAGCAGAAAACTAGAAACAGCGGACTATGGCTACACCTTC; CDR3: CASRKLETADYGYTF
D: TRBD1; V: TRBV19; size: .; J: TRBJ2-7; DNA: TGTGCCAGTAGTCGACCGGGACAGGGGGCAATATACGAGCAGTACTTC; CDR3: CASSRPGQGAIYEQYF
D: .; V: TRBV6-5; size: few; J: TRBJ2-7; DNA: TGTGCCAGCAGTTACAGGGCGGCCTACGAGCAGTACTTC; CDR3: CASSYRAAYEQYF
D: .; V: TRBV5-1; size: .; J: TRBJ1-2; DNA: TGCGCCAGCAGCTTGGTTCGGAATGCAGGGAGTAACTATGGCTACACCTTC; CDR3: CASSLVRNAGSNYGYTF
D: .; V: TRBV7-9; size: .; J: TRBJ2-7; DNA: TGTGCCAGCAGCTTAGGGTGGGGGAACGAGCAGTACTTC; CDR3: CASSLGWGNEQYF
D: .; V: TRBV9; size: few; J: TRBJ2-2; DNA: TGTGCCAGCAGCGTAGCTGCAGGGTCTTACACCGGGGAGCTGTTTTTT; CDR3: CASSVAAGSYTGELFF
D: .; V: TRBV6-6; size: .; J: TRBJ2-2; DNA: TGTGCCAGCAGTTACAGGGGGAACACCGGGGAGCTGTTTTTT; CDR3: CASSYRGNTGELFF
D: .; V: TRBV6-4; size: .; J: TRBJ1-2; DNA: TGTGCCAGCAGTTCGAGCCTTGGCTATGGCTACACCTTC; CDR3: CASSSSLGYGYTF
D: .; V: TRBV6-1; size: .; J: TRBJ1-2; DNA: TGTGCCAGCAGTTGGACCGGGGACTATGGCTACACCTTC; CDR3: CASSWTGDYGYTF
D: TRBD1; V: TRBV18; size: .; J: TRBJ2-4; DNA: TGTGCCAGCTCACCCCGGACAGGGCAAAAAAACATTCAGTACTTC; CDR3: CASSPRTGQKNIQYF
D: .; V: TRBV4-2; size: .; J: TRBJ1-1; DNA: TGTGCCAGCAGCCACAGGGGCTACAAGATGAACACTGAAGCTTTCTTT; CDR3: CASSHRGYKMNTEAFF
D: .; V: TRBV29-1; size: .; J: TRBJ1-2; DNA: TGCAGCGTTGCGACAGCTCCTTACTATGGCTACACCTTC; CDR3: CSVATAPYYGYTF
D: .; V: TRBV10-3; size: .; J: TRBJ2-3; DNA: TGTGCCATCCAAGGGAGCACAGATACGCAGTATTTT; CDR3: CAIQGSTDTQYF
D: TRBD1; V: TRBV6-5; size: once; J: TRBJ1-1; DNA: TGTGCCAGCCTAACAGGGGGCACTGAAGCTTTCTTT; CDR3: CASLTGGTEAFF
D: .; V: TRBV7-5; size: .; J: TRBJ2-6; DNA: TGTGCCAGAAGCTCACCTACCCCCGGGACAGCGATAATCTCTGGGGCCAACGTCCTGACTTTC; CDR3: CARSSPTPGTAIISGANVLTF
D: .; V: TRBV6-5; size: few; J: TRBJ2-3; DNA: TGTGCCAGCAGCCCCAGGGGGGACCTCACAGATACGCAGTATTTT; CDR3: CASSPRGDLTDTQYF
D: .; V: TRBV2; size: few; J: TRBJ1-6; DNA: TGTGCCAGCGGCACGGCAAATTCACCCCTCCACTTT; CDR3: CASGTANSPLHF
D: TRBD2; V: TRBV6-6; size: .; J: TRBJ2-1; DNA: TGTGCCAGCAGGACGAGCGGGAGGGCCTATGAGCAGTTCTTC; CDR3: CASRTSGRAYEQFF
D: .; V: TRBV6-4; size: .; J: TRBJ2-5; DNA: TGTGCCAGCAGTGACTCGATCGGGCAGACCCAGTACTTC; CDR3: CASSDSIGQTQYF
D: .; V: TRBV15; size: once; J: TRBJ1-2; DNA: TGTGCCACCAGCAGAGATCGGGGGCAGGGCTACACCTTC; CDR3: CATSRDRGQGYTF
D: .; V: TRBV28; size: few; J: TRBJ2-7; DNA: TGTGCCAGCAGTTCGGGTTGGGGGGAGCAGTACTTC; CDR3: CASSSGWGEQYF
D: TRBD2; V: TRBV11-3; size: .; J: TRBJ2-5; DNA: TGTGCCAGCAGCTCAGGGACTAGCGGACAAGAGACCCAGTACTTC; CDR3: CASSSGTSGQETQYF
D: .; V: TRBV6-6; size: .; J: TRBJ1-6; DNA: TGTGCCAGCAGTGGCGACGGTATGAATTCACCCCTCCACTTT; CDR3: CASSGDGMNSPLHF